This T cell receptor (beta chain) was obtained from a study of cytomegalovirus exposure and HLA in healthy donors. Notes on this clone: The antigen remains unidentified.

Germline V CDR1 and CDR2: SGHAT, FQNNGV. V was pared by 4 bases and J by 6 bases, with 16 bases between. This CDR3 comprises 15 residues. Vbeta (60) and Jbeta (13) primers were used in the PCR. The assay was immunoSEQ multiplex PCR, and TCRdb's table has in-frame clones only and misses some. The sample yields around 180,000 clones, just under 80% seen once. At collection, donors were nominally healthy, but unrecorded immune exposures were probable. General study results and limits: Later work showed greater clonal expansion in HLA-associated TCR beta chains than in equally common others. Sequencing artifact likely explains a cluster of highly shared sequence variants. According to a later analysis, most TCR beta chains associated with CMV appeared HLA-restricted.

This clonotype originated in a woman aged 25 to 39 in good health and CMV-seropositive. The specimen was PBMCs. The rearrangement links TRBV11-2 to TRBJ2-1, with a weak D call TRBD2 (6 bases). In DNA form, the CDR3 reads TGTGCCAGCAGCTGGCCTCGGAGGGGAAGCAATGAGCAGTTCTTC. Translated, it gives CASSWPRRGSNEQFF.